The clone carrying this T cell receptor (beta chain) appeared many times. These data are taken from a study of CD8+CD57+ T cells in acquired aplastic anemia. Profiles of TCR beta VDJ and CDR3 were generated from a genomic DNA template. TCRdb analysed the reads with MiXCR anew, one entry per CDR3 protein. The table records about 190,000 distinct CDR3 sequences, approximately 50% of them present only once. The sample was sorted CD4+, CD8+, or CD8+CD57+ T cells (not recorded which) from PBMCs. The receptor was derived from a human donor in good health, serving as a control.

Here the CDR3 reads CSATPKGAIPNQPQHF. The CDR3 DNA is TGCAGTGCTACCCCGAAGGGGGCGATCCCCAATCAGCCCCAGCATTTT. The chain combines TRBV20-1 with TRBJ1-5; 7 positions match TRBD1. The V gene end was trimmed by 4 bases and the J gene end by 3 bases; junction bases not matched to a gene: 12. Looked up from germline, CDR1 is DFQATT and CDR2 is SNEGSKA (reference sequence). The CDR3 is made up of 16 amino acids.